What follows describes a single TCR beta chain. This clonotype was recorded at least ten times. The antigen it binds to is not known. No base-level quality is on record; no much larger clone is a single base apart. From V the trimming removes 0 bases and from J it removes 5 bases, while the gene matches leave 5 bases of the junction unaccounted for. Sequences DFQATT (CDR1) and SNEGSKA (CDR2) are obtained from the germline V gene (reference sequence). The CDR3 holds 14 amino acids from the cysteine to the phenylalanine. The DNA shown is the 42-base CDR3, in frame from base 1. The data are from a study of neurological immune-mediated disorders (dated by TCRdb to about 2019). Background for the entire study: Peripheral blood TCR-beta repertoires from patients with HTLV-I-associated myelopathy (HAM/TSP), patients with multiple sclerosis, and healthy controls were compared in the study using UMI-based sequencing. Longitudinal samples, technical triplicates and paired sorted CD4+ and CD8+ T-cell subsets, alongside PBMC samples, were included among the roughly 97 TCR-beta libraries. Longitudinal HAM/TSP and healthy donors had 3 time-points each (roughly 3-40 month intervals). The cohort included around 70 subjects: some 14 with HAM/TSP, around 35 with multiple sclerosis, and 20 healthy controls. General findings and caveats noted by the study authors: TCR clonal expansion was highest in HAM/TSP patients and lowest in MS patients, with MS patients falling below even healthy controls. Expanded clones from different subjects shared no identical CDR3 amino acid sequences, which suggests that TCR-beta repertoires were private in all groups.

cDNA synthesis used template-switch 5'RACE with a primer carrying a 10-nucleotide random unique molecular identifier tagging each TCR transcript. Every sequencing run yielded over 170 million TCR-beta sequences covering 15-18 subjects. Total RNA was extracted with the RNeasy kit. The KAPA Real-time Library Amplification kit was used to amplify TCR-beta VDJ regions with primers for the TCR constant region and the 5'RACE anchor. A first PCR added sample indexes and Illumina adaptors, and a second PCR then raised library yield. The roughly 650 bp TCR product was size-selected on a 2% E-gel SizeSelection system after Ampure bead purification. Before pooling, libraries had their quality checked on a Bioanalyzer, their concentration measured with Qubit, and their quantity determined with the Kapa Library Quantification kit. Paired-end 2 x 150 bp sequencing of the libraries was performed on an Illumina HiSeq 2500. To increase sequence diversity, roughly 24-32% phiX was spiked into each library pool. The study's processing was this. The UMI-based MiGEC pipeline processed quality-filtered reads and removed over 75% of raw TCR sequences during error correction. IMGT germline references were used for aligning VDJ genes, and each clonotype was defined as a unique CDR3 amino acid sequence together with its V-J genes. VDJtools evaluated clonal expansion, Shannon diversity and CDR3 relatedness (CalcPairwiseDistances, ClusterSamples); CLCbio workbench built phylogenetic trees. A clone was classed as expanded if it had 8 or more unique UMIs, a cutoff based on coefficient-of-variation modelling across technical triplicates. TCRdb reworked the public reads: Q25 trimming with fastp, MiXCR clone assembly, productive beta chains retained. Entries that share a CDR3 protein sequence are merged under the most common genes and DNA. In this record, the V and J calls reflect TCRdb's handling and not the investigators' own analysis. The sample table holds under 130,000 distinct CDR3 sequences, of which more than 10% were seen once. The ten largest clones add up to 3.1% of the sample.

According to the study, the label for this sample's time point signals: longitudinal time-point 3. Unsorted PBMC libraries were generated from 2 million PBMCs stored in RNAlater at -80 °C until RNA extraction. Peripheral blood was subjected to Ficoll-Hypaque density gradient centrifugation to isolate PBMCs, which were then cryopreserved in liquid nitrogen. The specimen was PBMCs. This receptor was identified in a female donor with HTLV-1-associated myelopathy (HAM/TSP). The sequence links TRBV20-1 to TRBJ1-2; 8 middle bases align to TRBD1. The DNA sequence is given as TGCAGTGCTAGAGATGCCAGGGGGCCTTATGGCTACACCTTC. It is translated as CSARDARGPYGYTF.